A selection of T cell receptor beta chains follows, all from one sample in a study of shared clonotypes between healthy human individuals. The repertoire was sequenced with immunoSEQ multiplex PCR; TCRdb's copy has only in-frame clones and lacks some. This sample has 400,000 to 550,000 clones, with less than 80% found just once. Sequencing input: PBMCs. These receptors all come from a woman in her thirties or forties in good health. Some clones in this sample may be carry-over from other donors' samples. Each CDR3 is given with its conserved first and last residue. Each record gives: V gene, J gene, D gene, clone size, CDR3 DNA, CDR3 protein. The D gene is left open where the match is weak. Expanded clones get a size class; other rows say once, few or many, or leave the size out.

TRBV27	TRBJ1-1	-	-	TGTGCCAGCAGTTTATCGGCGGGGGGGTGGACTGAAGCTTTCTTT	CASSLSAGGWTEAFF
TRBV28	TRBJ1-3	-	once	TGTGCCAGCAGTTCAATGACAGTGATCTCTGGAAACACCATATATTTT	CASSSMTVISGNTIYF
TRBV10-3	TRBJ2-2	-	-	TGTGCCATCAGTGAAGGGACCCTACTTGAAGGGGAGCTGTTTTTT	CAISEGTLLEGELFF
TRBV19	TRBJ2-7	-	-	TGTGCCAGTAGTATAGATCCGGGCGGCGAGCAGTACTTC	CASSIDPGGEQYF
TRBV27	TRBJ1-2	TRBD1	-	TGTGCCAGCAGTTCGACTTCAGGGGGCGCCGGCTATGGCTACACCTTC	CASSSTSGGAGYGYTF
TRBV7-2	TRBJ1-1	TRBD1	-	TGTGCCAGCAGCTTAATACCCGGGACAGTGGCCGGCGGCACTGAAGCTTTCTTT	CASSLIPGTVAGGTEAFF
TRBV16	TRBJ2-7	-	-	TGTGCCAGCAGCCAATCCGTTGTCGCGGGGTACTCCGAGCAGTACTTC	CASSQSVVAGYSEQYF
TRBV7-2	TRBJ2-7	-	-	TGTGCCAGCAGCTTATTAGGCACTCAACGCTACGAGCAGTACTTC	CASSLLGTQRYEQYF
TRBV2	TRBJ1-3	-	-	TGTGCCAGCAGTGATGTCGGGGGATCAGGAAACACCATATATTTT	CASSDVGGSGNTIYF
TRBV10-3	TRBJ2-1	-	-	TGTGCCATCAGTGAGTCTCAACTGGGAATAGGTGAGCAGTTCTTC	CAISESQLGIGEQFF
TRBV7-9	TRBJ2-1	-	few	TGTGCCAGCAGCGCGACAGTCCAGCTCAATGAGCAGTTCTTC	CASSATVQLNEQFF
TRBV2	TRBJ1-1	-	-	TGTGCCAGCAGTGTAACGACACTTAACACTGAAGCTTTCTTT	CASSVTTLNTEAFF
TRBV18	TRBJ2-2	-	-	TGTGCCAGCTCACCGAATACGGGTTCTGGCGGGGAGCTGTTTTTT	CASSPNTGSGGELFF
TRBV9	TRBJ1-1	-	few	TGTGCCAGCAGCGTGGGGGGAAGCACTGAAGCTTTCTTT	CASSVGGSTEAFF